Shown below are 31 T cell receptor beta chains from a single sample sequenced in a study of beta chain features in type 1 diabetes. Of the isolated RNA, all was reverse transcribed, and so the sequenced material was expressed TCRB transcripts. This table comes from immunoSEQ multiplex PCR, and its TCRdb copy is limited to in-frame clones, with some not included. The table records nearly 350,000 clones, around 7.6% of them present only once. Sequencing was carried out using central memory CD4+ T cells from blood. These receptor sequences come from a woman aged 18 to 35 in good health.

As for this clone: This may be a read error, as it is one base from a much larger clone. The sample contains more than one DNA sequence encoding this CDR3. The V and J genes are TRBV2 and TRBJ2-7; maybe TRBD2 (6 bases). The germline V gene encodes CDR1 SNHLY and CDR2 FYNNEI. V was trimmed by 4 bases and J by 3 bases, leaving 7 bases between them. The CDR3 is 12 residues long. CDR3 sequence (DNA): TGTGCCAGCAGTGTGCGGGGCTACGAGCAGTACTTC. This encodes CASSVRGYEQYF.

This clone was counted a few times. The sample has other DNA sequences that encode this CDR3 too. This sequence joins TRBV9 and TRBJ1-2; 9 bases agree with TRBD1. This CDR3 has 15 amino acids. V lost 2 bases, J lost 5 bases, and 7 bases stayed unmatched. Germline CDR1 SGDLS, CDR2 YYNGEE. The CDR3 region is CASSVGQGLIYGYTF. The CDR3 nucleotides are TGTGCCAGCAGCGTCGGACAGGGGCTTATATATGGCTACACCTTC.

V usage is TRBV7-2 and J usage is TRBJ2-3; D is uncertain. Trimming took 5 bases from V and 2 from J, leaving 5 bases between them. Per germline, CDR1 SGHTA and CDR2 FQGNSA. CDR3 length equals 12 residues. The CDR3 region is CASSRYTDTQYF. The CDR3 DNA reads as TGTGCCAGCAGCCGTTACACAGATACGCAGTATTTT.

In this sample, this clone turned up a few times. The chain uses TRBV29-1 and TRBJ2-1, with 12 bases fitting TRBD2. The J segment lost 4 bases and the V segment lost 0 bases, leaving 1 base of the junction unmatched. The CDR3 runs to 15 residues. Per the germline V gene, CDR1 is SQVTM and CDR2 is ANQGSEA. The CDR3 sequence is CSVEEGTSGYNEQFF. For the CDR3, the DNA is TGCAGCGTTGAAGAGGGGACTAGCGGGTACAATGAGCAGTTCTTC.

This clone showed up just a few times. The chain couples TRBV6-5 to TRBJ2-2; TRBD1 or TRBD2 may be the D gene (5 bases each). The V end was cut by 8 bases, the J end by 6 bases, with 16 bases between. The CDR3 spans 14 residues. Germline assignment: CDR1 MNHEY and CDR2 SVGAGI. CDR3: CASGLWGPAGELFF. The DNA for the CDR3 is TGTGCCAGCGGCCTCTGGGGACCAGCCGGGGAGCTGTTTTTT.

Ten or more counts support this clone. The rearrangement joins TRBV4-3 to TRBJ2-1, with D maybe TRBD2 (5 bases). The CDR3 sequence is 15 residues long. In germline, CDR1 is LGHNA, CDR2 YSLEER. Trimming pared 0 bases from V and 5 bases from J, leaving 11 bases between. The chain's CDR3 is CASSQEAVYNNEQFF. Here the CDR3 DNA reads TGCGCCAGCAGCCAAGAAGCGGTCTACAACAATGAGCAGTTCTTC.

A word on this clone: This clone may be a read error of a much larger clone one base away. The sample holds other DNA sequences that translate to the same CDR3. The CDR3: CASSRDSYGYTF. In DNA, the CDR3 is TGTGCCAGCAGCCGAGACAGCTATGGCTACACCTTC. The chain recombines TRBV7-9 with TRBJ1-2; a possible D gene is TRBD1 (5 bases). The CDR3 runs to 12 residues. Germline lookup yields CDR1 SEHNR and CDR2 FQNEAQ (reference sequence). Trimming pared 5 bases from V and 4 bases from J, leaving 8 bases between.

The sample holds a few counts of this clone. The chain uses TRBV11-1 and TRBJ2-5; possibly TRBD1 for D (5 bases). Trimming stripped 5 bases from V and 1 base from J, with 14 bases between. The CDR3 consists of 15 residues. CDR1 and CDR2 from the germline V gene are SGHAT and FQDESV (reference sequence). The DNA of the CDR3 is TGTGCCAGCAGCCTGGGGCCCCGGTTCCAAGAGACCCAGTACTTC. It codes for CASSLGPRFQETQYF.

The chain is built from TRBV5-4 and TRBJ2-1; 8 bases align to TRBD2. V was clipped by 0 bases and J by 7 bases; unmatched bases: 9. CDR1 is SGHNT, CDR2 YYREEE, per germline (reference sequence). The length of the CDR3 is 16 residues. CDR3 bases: TGTGCCAGCAGCTTGGAGGTCGGGAGGGCCCATAATGAGCAGTTCTTC. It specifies CASSLEVGRAHNEQFF.

The CDR3 nucleotides read TGTGCCAGCAGCCGGACGTTAGGGAGGCAAGAGACCCAGTACTTC. It encodes CASSRTLGRQETQYF. The J gene is TRBJ2-5, the V gene TRBV4-2; perhaps TRBD2 as D (6 bases). Germline loops: CDR1 LGHNA, CDR2 YNFKEQ. V lost 4 bases and J 2 bases, leaving 14 bases between the germline ends. The CDR3 length is 15 residues.

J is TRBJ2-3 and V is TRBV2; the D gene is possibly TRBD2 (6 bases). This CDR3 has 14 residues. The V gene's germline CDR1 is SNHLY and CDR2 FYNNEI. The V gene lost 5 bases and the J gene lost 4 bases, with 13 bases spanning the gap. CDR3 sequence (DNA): TGTGCCAGCAGTTGGGGCGGGACCCCAGATACGCAGTATTTT. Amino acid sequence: CASSWGGTPDTQYF.

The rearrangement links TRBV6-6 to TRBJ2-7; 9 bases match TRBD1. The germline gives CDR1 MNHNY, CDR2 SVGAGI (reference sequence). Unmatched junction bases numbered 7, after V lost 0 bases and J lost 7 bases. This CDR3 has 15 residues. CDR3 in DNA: TGTGCCAGCAGTTACTCGGGATACAGGGGGCTTGAGCAGTACTTC. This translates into CASSYSGYRGLEQYF.

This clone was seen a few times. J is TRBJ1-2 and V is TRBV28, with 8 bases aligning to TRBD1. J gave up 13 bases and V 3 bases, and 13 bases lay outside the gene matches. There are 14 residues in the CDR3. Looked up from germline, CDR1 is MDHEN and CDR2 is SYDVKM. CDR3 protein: CASSFISTGAFRTF. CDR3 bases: TGTGCCAGCAGTTTCATCTCGACAGGGGCGTTTCGCACCTTC.

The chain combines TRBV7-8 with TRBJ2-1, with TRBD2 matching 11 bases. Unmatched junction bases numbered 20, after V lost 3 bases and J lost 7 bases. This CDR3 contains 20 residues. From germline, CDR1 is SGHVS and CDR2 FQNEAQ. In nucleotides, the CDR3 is TGTGCCAGCAGCTTCGGCCGACTAGCGGGAAAGCCCTCCATGGATAATGAGCAGTTCTTC. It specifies CASSFGRLAGKPSMDNEQFF.

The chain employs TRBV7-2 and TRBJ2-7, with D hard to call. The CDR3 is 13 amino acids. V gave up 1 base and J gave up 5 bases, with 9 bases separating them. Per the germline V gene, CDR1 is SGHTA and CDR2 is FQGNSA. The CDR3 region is CASSLVLGNEQYF. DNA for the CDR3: TGTGCCAGCAGCTTAGTGCTGGGTAACGAGCAGTACTTC.

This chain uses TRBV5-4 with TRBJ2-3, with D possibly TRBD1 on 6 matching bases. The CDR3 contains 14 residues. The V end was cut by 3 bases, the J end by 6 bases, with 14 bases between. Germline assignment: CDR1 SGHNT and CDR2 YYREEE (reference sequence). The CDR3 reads CASSYPGTPDTQYF. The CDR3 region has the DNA TGTGCCAGCAGCTACCCCGGGACACCGGATACGCAGTATTTT.

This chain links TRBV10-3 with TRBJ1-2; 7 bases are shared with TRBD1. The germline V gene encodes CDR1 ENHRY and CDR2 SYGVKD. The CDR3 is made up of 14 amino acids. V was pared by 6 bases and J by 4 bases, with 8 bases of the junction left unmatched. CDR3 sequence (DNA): TGTGCCATCAGGGCTTCGACAGGGATCTATGGCTACACCTTC. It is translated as CAIRASTGIYGYTF.

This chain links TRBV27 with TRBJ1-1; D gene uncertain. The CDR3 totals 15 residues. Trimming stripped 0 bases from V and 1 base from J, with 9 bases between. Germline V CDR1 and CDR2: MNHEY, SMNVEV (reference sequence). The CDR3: CASSLSPRENTEAFF. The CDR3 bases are TGTGCCAGCAGTTTATCTCCTCGGGAGAACACTGAAGCTTTCTTT.

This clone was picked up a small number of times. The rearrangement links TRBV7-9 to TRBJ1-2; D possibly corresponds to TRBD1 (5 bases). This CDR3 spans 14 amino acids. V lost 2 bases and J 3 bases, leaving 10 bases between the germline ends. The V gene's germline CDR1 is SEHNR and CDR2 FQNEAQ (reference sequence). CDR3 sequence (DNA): TGTGCCAGCAGCTTATCAGGGCAGGACTATGGCTACACCTTC. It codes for CASSLSGQDYGYTF.

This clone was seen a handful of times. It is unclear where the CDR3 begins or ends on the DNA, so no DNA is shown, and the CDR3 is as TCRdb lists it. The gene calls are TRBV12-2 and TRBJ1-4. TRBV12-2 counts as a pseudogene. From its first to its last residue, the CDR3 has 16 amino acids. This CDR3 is CASHPVGDGTNEKLFF.

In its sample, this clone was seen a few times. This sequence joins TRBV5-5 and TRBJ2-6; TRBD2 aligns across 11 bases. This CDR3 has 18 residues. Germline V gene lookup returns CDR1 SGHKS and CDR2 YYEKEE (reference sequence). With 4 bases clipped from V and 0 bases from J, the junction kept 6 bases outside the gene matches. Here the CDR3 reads CASSPGLAGLSGANVLTF. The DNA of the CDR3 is TGTGCCAGCAGCCCCGGACTAGCGGGTCTCTCTGGGGCCAACGTCCTGACTTTC.

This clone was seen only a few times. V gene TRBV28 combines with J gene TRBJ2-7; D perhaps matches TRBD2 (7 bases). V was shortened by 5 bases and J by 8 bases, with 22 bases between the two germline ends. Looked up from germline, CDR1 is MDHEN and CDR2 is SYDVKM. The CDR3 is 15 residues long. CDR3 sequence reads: CASSLPGDYFHQQYF. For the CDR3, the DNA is TGTGCCAGCAGTCTCCCAGGGGACTATTTCCACCAGCAGTACTTC.

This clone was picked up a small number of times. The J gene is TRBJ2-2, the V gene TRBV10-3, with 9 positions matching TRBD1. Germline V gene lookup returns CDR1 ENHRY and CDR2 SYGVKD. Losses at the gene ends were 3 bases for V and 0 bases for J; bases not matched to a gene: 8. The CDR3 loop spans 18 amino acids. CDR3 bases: TGTGCCATCAGTGACCCGGACAGGGGACCCGCGAACACCGGGGAGCTGTTTTTT. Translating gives CAISDPDRGPANTGELFF.

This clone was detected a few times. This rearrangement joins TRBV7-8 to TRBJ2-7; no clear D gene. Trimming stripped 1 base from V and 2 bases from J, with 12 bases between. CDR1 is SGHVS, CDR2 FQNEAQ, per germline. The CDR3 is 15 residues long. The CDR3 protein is CASSLVSRGTYEQYF. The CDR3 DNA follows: TGTGCCAGCAGCTTAGTATCTCGAGGTACCTACGAGCAGTACTTC.

Here the CDR3 DNA reads TGTGCCAGCAGCTTGGCTCTCTTCCAAGGGTGGGCCGGGGAGCTGTTTTTT. This encodes CASSLALFQGWAGELFF. The chain carries TRBV5-6 and TRBJ2-2; D is unresolved. Trimming left V 0 bases short and J 6 bases short, with 18 bases between. CDR3 length equals 17 residues. CDR1 is SGHDT, CDR2 YYEEEE, per germline.

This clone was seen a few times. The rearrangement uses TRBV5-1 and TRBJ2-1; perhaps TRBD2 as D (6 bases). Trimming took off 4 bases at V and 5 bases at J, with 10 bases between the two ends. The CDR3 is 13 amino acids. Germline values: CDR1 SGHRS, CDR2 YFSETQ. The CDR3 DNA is TGCGCCAGCAGCGTAATAGCGGACAATGAGCAGTTCTTC. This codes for CASSVIADNEQFF. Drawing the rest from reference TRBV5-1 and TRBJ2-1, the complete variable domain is KAGVTQTPRYLIKTRGQQVTLSCSPISGHRSVSWYQQTPGQGLQFLFEYFSETQRNKGNFPGRFSGRQFSNSRSEMNVSTLELGDSALYLCASSVIADNEQFFGPGTRLTVL.

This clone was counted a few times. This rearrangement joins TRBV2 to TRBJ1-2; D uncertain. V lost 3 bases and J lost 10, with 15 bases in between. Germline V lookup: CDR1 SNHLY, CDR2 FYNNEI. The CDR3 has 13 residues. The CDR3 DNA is TGTGCCAGCAGTGACGACTTGGATGGCGCCTACACCTTC. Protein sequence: CASSDDLDGAYTF. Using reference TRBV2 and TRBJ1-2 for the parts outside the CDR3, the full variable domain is EPEVTQTPSHQVTQMGQEVILRCVPISNHLYFYWYRQILGQKVEFLVSFYNNEISEKSEIFDDQFSVERPDGSNFTLKIRSTKLEDSAMYFCASSDDLDGAYTFGSGTRLTVV.

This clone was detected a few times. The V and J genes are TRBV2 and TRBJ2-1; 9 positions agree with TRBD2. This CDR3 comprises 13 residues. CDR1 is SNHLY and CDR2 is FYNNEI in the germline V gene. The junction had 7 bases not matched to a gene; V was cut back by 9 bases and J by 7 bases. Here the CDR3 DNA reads TGTGCCAGTGCGGGAGGGCCACGGAATGAGCAGTTCTTC. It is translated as CASAGGPRNEQFF.

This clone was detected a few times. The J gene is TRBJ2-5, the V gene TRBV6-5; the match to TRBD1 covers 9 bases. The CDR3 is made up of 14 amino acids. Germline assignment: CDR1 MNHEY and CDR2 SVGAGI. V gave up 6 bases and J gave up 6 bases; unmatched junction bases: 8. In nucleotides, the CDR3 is TGTGCCAGCAGGCGGCCGGGACAGGGTCAGACCCAGTACTTC. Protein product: CASRRPGQGQTQYF.

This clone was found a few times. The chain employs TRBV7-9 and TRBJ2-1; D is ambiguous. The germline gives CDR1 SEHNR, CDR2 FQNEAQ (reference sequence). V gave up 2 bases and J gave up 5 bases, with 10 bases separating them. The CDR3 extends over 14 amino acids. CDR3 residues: CASSLSSDHNEQFF. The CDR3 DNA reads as TGTGCCAGCAGCTTATCGAGCGATCACAATGAGCAGTTCTTC.

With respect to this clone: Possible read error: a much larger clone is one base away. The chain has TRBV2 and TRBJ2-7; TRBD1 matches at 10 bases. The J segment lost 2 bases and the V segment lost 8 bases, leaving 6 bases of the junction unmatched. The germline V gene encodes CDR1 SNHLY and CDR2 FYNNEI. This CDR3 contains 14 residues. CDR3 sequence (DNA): TGTGCCAGCGGGGGGGGACAGGGGCCCTACGAGCAGTACTTC. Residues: CASGGGQGPYEQYF.